This TCR beta chain was identified in a study of identical twins. General study results and limits: Abundant cord blood beta clonotypes carried fewer insertions; memory repertoires showed none. It was out-of-frame TCR alpha sharing in monozygotic twins that models underestimated.

This clonotype was detected ten times or more. Antigen specificity is unknown. Template switching, a step in the protocol, added a universal primer site, and cDNA carried unique molecular identifiers. In TCRdb, the 5' RACE reads were re-called with MiXCR into one record per CDR3 protein. The top ten clones hold around 0.98% of a sample with approximately 620,000 distinct CDR3 sequences, less than 10% of them seen once. Trimming took off 0 bases at V and 0 bases at J, with 8 bases between the two ends. The CDR3 has 14 residues. The germline V gene encodes CDR1 DFQATT and CDR2 SNEGSKA (reference sequence). These same data were also listed under a study on yellow fever vaccine responses in identical twins.

V usage is TRBV20-1 and J usage is TRBJ1-2, with D hard to call. The sequenced sample consisted of PBMCs. The TCR was taken from a woman between 18 and 29 years old in good health. The CDR3 bases are TGCAGTGCTAGAGATACAGCTACTAACTATGGCTACACCTTC. The encoded protein is CSARDTATNYGYTF.